This record concerns one TCR beta chain sequence. Other DNA sequences from this sample encode an identical CDR3 as well. This sample is drawn from a study of blood T cell repertoires in COVID-19. The repertoire was sequenced with immunoSEQ multiplex PCR; TCRdb's copy has only in-frame clones and lacks some. Of hundreds of thousands of clones in the sample, about four fifths were seen once. The CDR3 is 13 amino acids. V was pared by 1 base and J by 2 bases, with 5 bases between. From germline, CDR1 is SGHAT and CDR2 FQNNGV. The sequenced sample was peripheral blood. The receptor was isolated from an elderly woman with COVID-19, enrolled during active disease. The chain joins TRBV11-2 to TRBJ1-1; D ambiguous. CDR3 protein: CASSLGHNTEAFF. DNA for the CDR3: TGTGCCAGCAGCTTAGGACACAACACTGAAGCTTTCTTT.